These T cell receptor beta chains were read from a single sample in a study of cytomegalovirus exposure and HLA in healthy donors. TCRdb's table, derived via immunoSEQ multiplex PCR, lists solely in-frame clones and lacks some. Of a few hundred thousand clones listed, more than 80% are singletons. The specimen was PBMCs. Receptor source: a man aged 30 to 45 in good health and CMV-seronegative. CDR3s include the opening cysteine and the closing phenylalanine or tryptophan. The D gene is left open where the match is weak. Clone size appears in some rows only: once, few, many, or a class for an expanded clone.

abundance,j_gene,v_gene,d_gene,CDR3nt,CDR3aa
-,TRBJ1-5,TRBV18,-,TGTGCCAGCTCTGACTCGAGAGGAAGGCCCCAGCATTTT,CASSDSRGRPQHF
-,TRBJ1-2,TRBV4-1,-,TGCGCCAGCAGCCAAGTGGCCCTCATATCTGATGGCTACACCTTC,CASSQVALISDGYTF
few,TRBJ2-5,TRBV2,TRBD1,TGTGCCAGCACCTTGGACAGGGGAGAAAGAGAGACCCAGTACTTC,CASTLDRGERETQYF
-,TRBJ2-7,TRBV11-2,-,TGTGCCAGCAGCTTAGGCCGGGACTACGAGCAGTACTTC,CASSLGRDYEQYF
-,TRBJ1-2,TRBV4-3,-,TGCGCCAGCAGCCCGGGGATAGGCCCCTATGGCTACACCTTC,CASSPGIGPYGYTF
-,TRBJ1-4,TRBV10-2,TRBD1,TGCGCCAGCACCGGACAGGGGGGTGAAAAACTGTTTTTT,CASTGQGGEKLFF
once,TRBJ2-3,TRBV2,-,TGTGCCAGCGCATTTACTCGAAGCACAGATACGCAGTATTTT,CASAFTRSTDTQYF
-,TRBJ1-1,TRBV5-6,-,TGTGCCAGCAGGACCGTTACAGGGTCCCCTGAAGCTTTCTTT,CASRTVTGSPEAFF
-,TRBJ1-1,TRBV2,-,TGTGCCAGCAGTGGTCAGGGTCGGTACACTGAAGCTTTCTTT,CASSGQGRYTEAFF
-,TRBJ2-5,TRBV21-1,-,TGTGCCAGCAGCAAGGGCCCAAGCCTCTGGAACCAAGAGACCCAGTACTTC,CASSKGPSLWNQETQYF
-,TRBJ1-5,TRBV7-8,TRBD1,TGTGCCAGCAGCTCCCACAACCCTGGACAGGGGGCGTGGGGTCAGCCCCAGCATTTT,CASSSHNPGQGAWGQPQHF
-,TRBJ2-2,TRBV5-1,TRBD1,TGCGCCAGCAGCTTGGGGGACAGGTTGAACACCGGGGAGCTGTTTTTT,CASSLGDRLNTGELFF
-,TRBJ2-2,TRBV18,TRBD1,TGTGCCAGCTCACGAAGGACAGGGGAAAACACCGGGGAGCTGTTTTTT,CASSRRTGENTGELFF
-,TRBJ2-6,TRBV15,TRBD2,TGTGCCACCAGCAGAGATGGGGGGGGTGGGGCCAACGTCCTGACTTTC,CATSRDGGGGANVLTF
few,TRBJ1-5,TRBV5-1,-,TGCGCCAGCAGCTTGGGGACAAGTCAGCCCCAGCATTTT,CASSLGTSQPQHF
few,TRBJ2-1,TRBV28,-,TGTGCCAGCAGTCAACTACTAGTCGAGCAGTTCTTC,CASSQLLVEQFF
once,TRBJ2-7,TRBV4-1,TRBD1,TGCGCCAGCAGCCCGCTCGACAGGGGGCGAGACGAGCAGTACTTC,CASSPLDRGRDEQYF
few,TRBJ2-7,TRBV6-5,-,TGTGCCAGCAGTTACAAGGACAGTTCCTACGAGCAGTACTTC,CASSYKDSSYEQYF
-,TRBJ2-3,TRBV5-4,TRBD1,TGTGCCAGCAGTTTTCTCGTGGACAGGGGGCCCTCCGGAGATACGCAGTATTTT,CASSFLVDRGPSGDTQYF
-,TRBJ2-3,TRBV4-1,-,TGCGCCAGCAGCCGGGGTGGGAGCGGGGTTCAGGGGGATACGCAGTATTTT,CASSRGGSGVQGDTQYF
-,TRBJ1-1,TRBV2,-,TGTGCCAGCAGCCTACAGGGAGTAAGGACGATCACTGAAGCTTTCTTT,CASSLQGVRTITEAFF
-,TRBJ1-1,TRBV4-2,-,TGTGCCAGCAGCCAAGTCAGAAACACTGAAGCTTTCTTT,CASSQVRNTEAFF
-,TRBJ2-2,TRBV5-1,TRBD2,TGCGCCAGCAGCTTGCGTGGACTAGCGGGGGGGCTCACCGGGGAGCTGTTTTTT,CASSLRGLAGGLTGELFF
-,TRBJ2-7,TRBV28,-,TGTGCCAGCAGGCCTACCCAGAGGTTCACATACGAGCAGTACTTC,CASRPTQRFTYEQYF
-,TRBJ2-5,TRBV28,TRBD1,TGTGCCAGCAGTCCGACAGGGTTAGTAGAGACCCAGTACTTC,CASSPTGLVETQYF
-,TRBJ1-2,TRBV28,TRBD1,TGTGCCAGCAGTACAGGGGGAGGGCTGGGCTACACCTTC,CASSTGGGLGYTF